This T cell receptor beta chain was retrieved from a study of blood T cell repertoires in COVID-19. Study overall: PBMCs, B-cell-depleted T cells, or T cells provided the cDNA or gDNA that made up the material.

V was clipped by 6 bases and J by 5 bases; unmatched bases: 11. This CDR3 spans 15 amino acids. Germline values: CDR1 LNHNV, CDR2 YYDKDF (reference sequence). Source study methods: Nucleated cell number was recorded as an estimate derived from reference gene primer amplification. This table comes from immunoSEQ multiplex PCR, and its TCRdb copy is limited to in-frame clones, with some not included. The V and J calls and the clone size are those of that table, but D and trimming were determined from the DNA. The sample shows some 190,000 clones, approximately 83% of them seen only once. J is TRBJ2-7 and V is TRBV15; 9 positions match TRBD1. Sample: peripheral blood. The clonotype originates from a man between 60 and 75 years old with acute or convalescent COVID-19. In DNA, the CDR3 is TGTGCCACCAGTCCTGTAGGACAGGGGTTGGACGAGCAGTACTTC. It translates to CATSPVGQGLDEQYF.